Below, 9 T cell receptor beta chains from the same sample are listed, as sequenced in a study of blood T cells in healthy people across ages. A J-beta primer mix and a sample-barcoded 5' primer were used in a second PCR of roughly 6 to 11 cycles. TCRdb recomputed calls from the 5' RACE reads with MiXCR, one row per CDR3 protein. The table records 650,000 to 800,000 distinct CDR3 sequences, around 42% of them present only once. Sequencing input: blood. These receptors were collected from a man aged 55 to 69 in good health.

The chain recombines TRBV24-1 with TRBJ2-1; possibly TRBD1 for D (5 bases). The J call may be faulty, since TRBJ2-7 better matches the DNA end. CDR1 KGHDR and CDR2 SFDVKD come from the germline V gene. This CDR3 is 14 amino acids long. CDR3 nucleotide sequence: TGTGCCACCAGTGGAGAAAACAGGTACAATGAGCAGTACTTC. Amino acid sequence: CATSGENRYNEQYF.

The chain links TRBV9 to TRBJ2-1, with D perhaps TRBD2 (6 bases). The J call is uncertain, as TRBJ2-7 better fits the DNA end. The CDR3 covers 13 residues. Per germline, CDR1 SGDLS and CDR2 YYNGEE. This CDR3 is CASSVRLEGEQYF. The CDR3 coding sequence is TGTGCCAGCAGCGTCAGACTAGAGGGCGAGCAGTACTTC.

The rearrangement joins TRBV9 to TRBJ1-2; the match to TRBD1 covers 7 bases. After removal of 1 base from V and 0 bases from J, the junction contained 3 bases not matched to a gene. Germline CDR1 is SGDLS and CDR2 is YYNGEE. This CDR3 contains 15 residues. In DNA, the CDR3 is TGTGCCAGCAGCGTAACAGGGACAGCTAACTATGGCTACACCTTC. Protein product: CASSVTGTANYGYTF.

The rearrangement uses TRBV7-2 and TRBJ2-7, with unresolved D. There are 12 residues in the CDR3. Trimming pared 5 bases from V and 3 bases from J, leaving 8 bases between. The germline V gene has CDR1 SGHTA and CDR2 FQGNSA. The CDR3 is CASSRNIYEQYF. The CDR3 DNA is TGTGCCAGCAGCCGCAACATCTACGAGCAGTACTTC.

The CDR3 DNA follows: TGTGCCAGCAGCTTAGCTGGGACCTCCCGTGGAGAGCAGTACTTC. It codes for CASSLAGTSRGEQYF. The chain combines TRBV7-2 with TRBJ2-7; TRBD1 or TRBD2 may be the D gene (5 bases each). Trimming removed 0 bases at V and 7 bases at J, with 16 bases between. CDR1 and CDR2 (germline): SGHTA, FQGNSA. This CDR3 has 15 amino acids.

This clonotype came up a few times. The chain combines TRBV6-2 or TRBV6-3 with TRBJ1-2, with D unclear. This CDR3 has 11 amino acids. V was shortened by 2 bases and J by 7 bases, with 5 bases between the two germline ends. The germline V gene has CDR1 MNHEY and CDR2 SVGEGT. Here the CDR3 DNA reads TGTGCCAGCAGTTACCCGGGTGGCTACACCTTC. This translates into CASSYPGGYTF.

The V and J genes are TRBV2 and TRBJ2-7, with D possibly called TRBD1 or TRBD2 (5 bases each). Germline CDR1 and CDR2: SNHLY and FYNNEI. The CDR3 runs 12 residues. V was shortened by 8 bases and J by 2 bases, with 10 bases between the two germline ends. CDR3 sequence reads: CASAKGPYEQYF. The CDR3 nucleotides are TGTGCCAGCGCCAAGGGACCCTACGAGCAGTACTTC.

Written as DNA, the CDR3 is TGTGCCAGCAGCTCTCCGGACCTCACCCAGAATTCACCCCTCCACTTT. Encoded protein: CASSSPDLTQNSPLHF. V and J are TRBV5-4 and TRBJ1-6; D unresolved. V gave up 3 bases and J gave up 7 bases, with 17 bases separating them. The CDR3 contains 16 residues. Per the germline V gene, CDR1 is SGHNT and CDR2 is YYREEE (reference sequence). Together with reference TRBV5-4 and TRBJ1-6, the CDR3 gives the full variable domain: ETGVTQSPTHLIKTRGQQVTLRCSSQSGHNTVSWYQQALGQGPQFIFQYYREEENGRGNFPPRFSGLQFPNYSSELNVNALELDDSALYLCASSSPDLTQNSPLHFGNGTRLTVT.

The genes are TRBV6-1 and TRBJ1-5; 7 positions match TRBD1. From germline, CDR1 is MNHNS and CDR2 SASEGT. V lost 4 bases to trimming and J lost 7 bases; unmatched junction nucleotides: 4. This CDR3 comprises 13 residues. CDR3 bases: TGTGCCAGCAGTGGGGACAGTGGGCAGCCCCAGCATTTT. As protein: CASSGDSGQPQHF.